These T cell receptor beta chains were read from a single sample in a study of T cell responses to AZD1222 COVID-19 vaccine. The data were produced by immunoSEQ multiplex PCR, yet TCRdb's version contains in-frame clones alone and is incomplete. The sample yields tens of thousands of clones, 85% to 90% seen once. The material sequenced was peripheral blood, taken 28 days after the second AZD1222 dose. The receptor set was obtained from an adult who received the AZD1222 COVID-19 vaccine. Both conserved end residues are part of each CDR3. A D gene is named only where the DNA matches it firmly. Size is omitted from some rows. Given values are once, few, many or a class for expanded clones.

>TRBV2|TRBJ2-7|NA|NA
TGTGCCACCCTACGAGAAGGAAATACCTACGAGCAGTACTTC
CATLREGNTYEQYF
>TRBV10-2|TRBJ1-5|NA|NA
TGCGCCAGCAGCGGTGGGGGGCCCCAGCATTTT
CASSGGGPQHF
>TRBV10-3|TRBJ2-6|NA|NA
TGTGCCATCAGGGACGCAAAGGGCGCCAACGTCCTGACTTTC
CAIRDAKGANVLTF
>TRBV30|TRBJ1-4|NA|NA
TGTGCCTGGTGGTCAGGGGTAGGAGAAAAACTGTTTTTT
CAWWSGVGEKLFF
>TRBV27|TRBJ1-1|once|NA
TGTGCCAGCAGTTTGGGGGCTTGGGCGGGGGCTTTCTTT
CASSLGAWAGAFF
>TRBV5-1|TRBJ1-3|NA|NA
TGCGCCAGCAGCCCCCGGACAGATGGAAACACCATATATTTT
CASSPRTDGNTIYF
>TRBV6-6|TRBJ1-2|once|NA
TGTGCCAGCAGTTATGGAACAGGCGCCTATGGCTACACCTTC
CASSYGTGAYGYTF
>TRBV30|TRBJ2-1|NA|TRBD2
TGTGCCTGGAGGACTAGCGGGGGTGTTGAGCAGTTCTTC
CAWRTSGGVEQFF
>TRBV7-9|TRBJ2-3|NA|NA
TGTGCCAGCAGCGGTAGGGCAGATACGCAGTATTTT
CASSGRADTQYF
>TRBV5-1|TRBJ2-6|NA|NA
TGCGCCAGCAGCTTGGCCGGGTCTGGGGCCAACGTCCTGACTTTC
CASSLAGSGANVLTF
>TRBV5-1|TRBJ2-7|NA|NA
TGCGCCAGCAGCTTGGACATACAAGTTAAGCAGTACTTC
CASSLDIQVKQYF
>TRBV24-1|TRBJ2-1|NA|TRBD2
TGTGCCACCAGTGACCCGGGAGGGGCCAATGAGCAGTTCTTC
CATSDPGGANEQFF
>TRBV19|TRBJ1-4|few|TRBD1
TGTGCCGGAAAGGACAGGGATAATGAAAAACTGTTTTTT
CAGKDRDNEKLFF
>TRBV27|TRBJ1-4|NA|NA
TGTGCCAGCAGTTTTTGGGGGGAGGAAAAACTGTTTTTT
CASSFWGEEKLFF
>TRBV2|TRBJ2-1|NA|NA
TGTGCCAGCAGTGAAGATATTTGGGGCGGGTCCAATGAGCAGTTCTTC
CASSEDIWGGSNEQFF
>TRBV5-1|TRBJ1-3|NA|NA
TGCGCCAGCAGCTCCACGCGGTACGGAAACACCATATATTTT
CASSSTRYGNTIYF
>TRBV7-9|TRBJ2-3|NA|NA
TGTGCCAGCAGCTTAGAATTCCAAACGCAGTATTTT
CASSLEFQTQYF
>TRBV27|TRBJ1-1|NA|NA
TGTGCCAGCAGTTTATACCGGCAGGGGAGGTCGGCTACTGAAGCTTTCTTT
CASSLYRQGRSATEAFF
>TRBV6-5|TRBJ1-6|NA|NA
TGTGCCAGCAATGGGGCTAGGAATTCACCCCTCCACTTT
CASNGARNSPLHF
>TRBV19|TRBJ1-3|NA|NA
TGTGCCAGTAGTACCCGGGGCTCTGGAAACACCATATATTTT
CASSTRGSGNTIYF
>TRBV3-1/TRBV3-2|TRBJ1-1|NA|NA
TGTGCCAGCAGCCTGGTGAACACTGAAGCTTTCTTT
CASSLVNTEAFF
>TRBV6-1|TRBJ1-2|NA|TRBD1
TGTGCCAGCAGTGAAACGGGCAGGGGGAACTCTGGCTACACCTTC
CASSETGRGNSGYTF
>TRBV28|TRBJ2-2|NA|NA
TGTGCCAGCAGTTTCTGGCCGCGCACCGGGGAGCTGTTTTTT
CASSFWPRTGELFF
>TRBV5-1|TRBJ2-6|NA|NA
TGCGCCAGCAGCGCGGGACCGCAGGACCAGGCTGGGGCCAACGTCCTGACTTTC
CASSAGPQDQAGANVLTF
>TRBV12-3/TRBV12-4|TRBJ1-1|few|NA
TGTGCCAGCAGGGGGGCTGGAAACACTGAAGCTTTCTTT
CASRGAGNTEAFF
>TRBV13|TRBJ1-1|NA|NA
TGTGCCAGCAGCTTAGCCGCTTCCACTGAAGCTTTCTTT
CASSLAASTEAFF
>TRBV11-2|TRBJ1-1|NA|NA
TGTGCCAGCAGCTTAGATACCAGGGATACTGAAGCTTTCTTT
CASSLDTRDTEAFF
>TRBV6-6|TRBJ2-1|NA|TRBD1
TGTGCCAGCAGTTACCTTAGGACAGGGGAAAGTGAGCAGTTCTTC
CASSYLRTGESEQFF
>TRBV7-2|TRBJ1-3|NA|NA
TGTGCCAGCAGCCCGCAGGCTTCTGGAAACACCATATATTTT
CASSPQASGNTIYF
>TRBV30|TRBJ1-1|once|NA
TGTGCCTGGGGTAAGAACACTGAAGCTTTCTTT
CAWGKNTEAFF
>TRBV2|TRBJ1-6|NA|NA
TGTGCCAGCACCATCTCTGGTAGGCAGTATAATTCACCCCTCCACTTT
CASTISGRQYNSPLHF
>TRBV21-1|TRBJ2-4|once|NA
TGTGCCAGCAGCAAACGCGGGGCAGGGGCCGCGAGGAAGGCCAAAAACATTCAGTACTTC
CASSKRGAGAARKAKNIQYF
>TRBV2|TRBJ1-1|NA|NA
TGTGCCAGCAGTGAAAAGGTAGCTGGAAGGAACACTGAAGCTTTCTTT
CASSEKVAGRNTEAFF
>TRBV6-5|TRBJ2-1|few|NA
TGTGCCAGCAGTCAGTTGGAAGATTCCTACAATGAGCAGTTCTTC
CASSQLEDSYNEQFF
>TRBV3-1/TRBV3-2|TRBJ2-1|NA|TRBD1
TGTGCCAGCAGAGGGGACAGCTCCTACAATGAGCAGTTCTTC
CASRGDSSYNEQFF
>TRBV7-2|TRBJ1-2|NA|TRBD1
TGTGCCAGCAGCAGCCGACAGGGTTTAAATGGCTACACCTTC
CASSSRQGLNGYTF
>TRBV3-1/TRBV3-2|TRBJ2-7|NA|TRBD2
TGTGCCAGCAGCCAAGGTAGCGGGGCTAACTCCTACGAGCAGTACTTC
CASSQGSGANSYEQYF
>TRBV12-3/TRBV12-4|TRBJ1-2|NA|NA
TGTGCCAGCAGTTTAGATGGGGTGGGTGGCTACACCTTC
CASSLDGVGGYTF
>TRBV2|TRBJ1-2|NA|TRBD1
TGTGCCAGCAGTGACGTTTGGGACAGGGATTACTATGGCTACACCTTC
CASSDVWDRDYYGYTF
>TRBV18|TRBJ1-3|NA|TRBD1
TGTGCCAGCTCCCCAAGTACAGGGGGCTATGGAAACACCATATATTTT
CASSPSTGGYGNTIYF
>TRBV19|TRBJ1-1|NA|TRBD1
TGTGCCAGTAGATGGCCGGGACAGGGGAACACTGAAGCTTTCTTT
CASRWPGQGNTEAFF
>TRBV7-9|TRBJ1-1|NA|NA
TGTGCCAGCAGCTCCCAAGTCTTGGCCACTGAAGCTTTCTTT
CASSSQVLATEAFF
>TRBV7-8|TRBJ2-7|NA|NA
TGTGCCAGCAGCTCTGGGACTGCCGGGGCTCAGCAGTACTTC
CASSSGTAGAQQYF
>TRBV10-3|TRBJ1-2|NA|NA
TGTGCCATCAGGGACAGTGTGCCTGTTGGCTACACCTTC
CAIRDSVPVGYTF